The 26 T cell receptor beta chains below were found in one sample sequenced in a study of blood T cell repertoires in COVID-19. Some clones are missing from TCRdb's copy, which holds only in-frame ones; the method was immunoSEQ multiplex PCR. The sample carries some 14,000 clones, 75% to 90% recorded once. Sequencing was carried out using peripheral blood. The receptors originated from an elderly man with acute or convalescent COVID-19.

The chain uses TRBV6-5 and TRBJ2-5, with 8 bases aligning to TRBD2. The CDR3 runs to 14 residues. Germline V gene data show CDR1 as MNHEY and CDR2 as SVGAGI. Trimming took 6 bases from V and 4 from J; bases not matched to a gene: 7. CDR3 coding DNA: TGTGCCAGCAGATGGACTAGCACCCGAGAGACCCAGTACTTC. It yields the protein CASRWTSTRETQYF.

This chain uses TRBV19 with TRBJ2-2; TRBD1 matches 9 bases. Trimming took 8 bases from V and 2 from J; bases not matched to a gene: 12. Looked up from germline, CDR1 is LNHDA and CDR2 is SQIVND (reference sequence). The CDR3 length is 17 residues. CDR3 sequence (DNA): TGTGCCAGTGGGAGAGGACAGGGGTTTCCCAACACCGGGGAGCTGTTTTTT. It encodes CASGRGQGFPNTGELFF.

The J gene is TRBJ2-7, the V gene TRBV27; D might be TRBD1 (7 bases). Looked up from germline, CDR1 is MNHEY and CDR2 is SMNVEV (reference sequence). This CDR3 is 14 amino acids long. V was pared by 2 bases and J by 6 bases, with 14 bases between. In nucleotides, the CDR3 is TGTGCCAGCAGTTTAAGGGCAGGGGGAGGCGAGCAGTACTTC. Its protein product is CASSLRAGGGEQYF.

The chain joins TRBV18 to TRBJ2-5; D gene uncertain. V lost 0 bases and J lost 5, with 7 bases in between. Germline CDR1 and CDR2: KGHSH and LQKENI. This CDR3 is built from 13 residues. The chain's CDR3 is CASSPPSRETQYF. The CDR3 DNA reads TGTGCCAGCTCACCACCGAGTCGGGAGACCCAGTACTTC. Based on the CDR3 plus reference TRBV18 and TRBJ2-5, the full variable domain is NAGVMQNPRHLVRRRGQEARLRCSPMKGHSHVYWYRQLPEEGLKFMVYLQKENIIDESGMPKERFSAEFPKEGPSILRIQQVVRGDSAAYFCASSPPSRETQYFGPGTRLLVL.

The chain carries TRBV29-1 and TRBJ1-1, with D possibly being TRBD1 (5 bases). CDR1 and CDR2 (germline): SQVTM, ANQGSEA. The CDR3 covers 13 residues. V was clipped by 7 bases and J by 3 bases, with 15 bases between them. CDR3 amino acids: CSASKGRDTEAFF. CDR3 DNA sequence: TGCAGCGCCTCCAAGGGGAGGGACACTGAAGCTTTCTTT.

V gene TRBV4-1 combines with J gene TRBJ2-1; 8 bases map to TRBD2. The length of the CDR3 is 17 residues. Germline V CDR1 and CDR2: MGHRA, YSYEKL. Trimming at V came to 1 base and at J to 8 bases, leaving 13 bases not matched to a gene. The CDR3 spells CASSQGLRGGQGHEQFF. The DNA of the CDR3 is TGCGCCAGCAGCCAAGGACTTCGGGGGGGCCAGGGGCATGAGCAGTTCTTC.

This chain joins TRBV7-9 and TRBJ2-1, with a weak D call TRBD2 (6 bases). Trimming removed 5 bases from V and 7 bases from J, with 21 bases in between. The CDR3 contains 16 residues. Germline V gene sequence: CDR1 SEHNR, CDR2 FQNEAQ (reference sequence). The chain's CDR3 is CASSAIGGTSTNEQFF. For the CDR3, the DNA is TGTGCCAGCAGCGCAATAGGCGGGACCTCGACGAATGAGCAGTTCTTC.

The rearrangement uses TRBV2 and TRBJ2-1; 11 bases fit TRBD2. The CDR3 covers 15 residues. Germline V gene lookup returns CDR1 SNHLY and CDR2 FYNNEI. V was pared by 6 bases and J by 8 bases, with 9 bases of the junction left unmatched. CDR3 bases: TGTGCCAGCAGGACTAGCGGGGCCCGTTACCATGAGCAGTTCTTC. Encoded protein: CASRTSGARYHEQFF.

The genes are TRBV19 and TRBJ1-6, with 7 bases aligning to TRBD1. The germline V gene encodes CDR1 LNHDA and CDR2 SQIVND (reference sequence). With 9 bases clipped from V and 2 bases from J, the junction kept 4 bases outside the gene matches. This CDR3 is 14 amino acids long. CDR3 DNA sequence: TGTGCCAGCCTTGGGACAGCCTATAATTCACCCCTCCACTTT. Translating it yields CASLGTAYNSPLHF.

The gene calls are TRBV27 and TRBJ2-2, with 12 bases aligning to TRBD2. Per the germline V gene, CDR1 is MNHEY and CDR2 is SMNVEV (reference sequence). The CDR3 loop spans 17 amino acids. The J segment lost 5 bases and the V segment lost 3 bases, leaving 7 bases of the junction unmatched. The CDR3 DNA sequence: TGTGCCAGCAGTTTTTTCCTCACTAGCGGGAGGACCGGGGAGCTGTTTTTT. It is translated as CASSFFLTSGRTGELFF.

The chain couples TRBV2 to TRBJ1-2, with unresolved D. Per germline, CDR1 SNHLY and CDR2 FYNNEI. V was cut by 2 bases and J by 9 bases, with 13 bases left in between. The CDR3 loop spans 13 amino acids. CDR3 residues: CASSESRSSSYTF. CDR3 nucleotides: TGTGCCAGCAGTGAATCGCGAAGCTCTAGCTACACCTTC. Based on the CDR3 plus reference TRBV2 and TRBJ1-2, the full variable domain is EPEVTQTPSHQVTQMGQEVILRCVPISNHLYFYWYRQILGQKVEFLVSFYNNEISEKSEIFDDQFSVERPDGSNFTLKIRSTKLEDSAMYFCASSESRSSSYTFGSGTRLTVV.

V usage is TRBV6-5 and J usage is TRBJ1-4; 9 bases fit TRBD1. The CDR3 length is 15 residues. Trimming at V came to 9 bases and at J to 8 bases, leaving 13 bases not matched to a gene. CDR1 is MNHEY and CDR2 is SVGAGI in the germline V gene. For the CDR3, the DNA is TGTGCCAGTGAGAGGTTACAGGGGGCGCGAGAAAAACTGTTTTTT. This sequence encodes CASERLQGAREKLFF.

The rearrangement joins TRBV6-5 to TRBJ1-5; TRBD1 might be the D (6 bases). The CDR3 length is 15 residues. Trimming shortened V by 2 bases and J by 4 bases, and 12 bases separated the two germline ends. Germline values: CDR1 MNHEY, CDR2 SVGAGI. This chain's CDR3 is CASSYRGANNQPQHF. In DNA, the CDR3 is TGTGCCAGCAGTTACCGGGGGGCTAATAATCAGCCCCAGCATTTT.

The CDR3 DNA is TGCGCCAGCAGCCTTGGACATCTCTACCTAGCAGATACGCAGTATTTT. Protein product: CASSLGHLYLADTQYF. The chain combines TRBV4-1 with TRBJ2-3, with D possibly being TRBD1 (5 bases). Germline assignment: CDR1 MGHRA and CDR2 YSYEKL. The CDR3 contains 16 residues. Trimming shortened V by 4 bases and J by 4 bases, and 18 bases separated the two germline ends.

This chain links TRBV19 with TRBJ1-2; 8 bases agree with TRBD1. This CDR3 has 16 amino acids. Germline V gives CDR1 LNHDA, CDR2 SQIVND (reference sequence). J gave up 1 base and V 6 bases, and 10 bases lay outside the gene matches. The CDR3 nucleotides read TGTGCCAGTAGACCAGAGGGGACAGGTCTTAACTATGGCTACACCTTC. Protein sequence: CASRPEGTGLNYGYTF.

This sequence joins TRBV30 and TRBJ1-5; TRBD1 matches at 7 bases. Trimming removed 2 bases from V and 4 bases from J; junction bases left unmatched: 5. The CDR3 extends over 14 amino acids. CDR1 is GTSNPN, CDR2 SVGIG, per germline (reference sequence). CDR3 residues: CAWSLGQLNQPQHF. The CDR3 coding sequence is TGTGCCTGGAGTCTGGGACAGTTAAATCAGCCCCAGCATTTT.

This chain uses TRBV24-1 with TRBJ2-4; 8 bases fit TRBD2. The CDR3 runs to 14 residues. The ends lost 1 base at V and 6 bases at J; junction bases unmatched: 1. Germline values: CDR1 KGHDR, CDR2 SFDVKD. CDR3 in DNA: TGTGCCACCAGTGATTTCGCGGGAGGAAACATTCAGTACTTC. Residues: CATSDFAGGNIQYF.

This sequence joins TRBV18 and TRBJ1-4, with 7 bases aligning to TRBD1. The CDR3 loop spans 15 amino acids. V shed 2 bases and J 4 bases; nucleotides not matched to a gene: 4. The germline gives CDR1 KGHSH, CDR2 LQKENI. CDR3 nucleotides: TGTGCCAGCTCACCAGGACAGGCCTTTAATGAAAAACTGTTTTTT. This codes for CASSPGQAFNEKLFF.

The rearrangement joins TRBV9 to TRBJ2-3, with D possibly matching TRBD2 (6 bases). Trimming removed 5 bases from V and 1 base from J, with 17 bases in between. The CDR3 runs 16 residues. Looked up from germline, CDR1 is SGDLS and CDR2 is YYNGEE. CDR3 amino acids: CASSPLTGVRTDTQYF. DNA of the CDR3: TGTGCCAGCAGTCCCCTGACGGGAGTGCGCACAGATACGCAGTATTTT.

The V gene is TRBV5-1, the J gene TRBJ1-4, with D possibly matching TRBD1 (6 bases). The CDR3 has 14 residues. V lost 4 bases, J lost 4 bases, and 11 bases lay in between. The germline CDR1 and CDR2 sequences are SGHRS and YFSETQ. CDR3 sequence reads: CASSAPGVNEKLFF. CDR3 in DNA: TGCGCCAGCAGCGCCCCAGGGGTTAATGAAAAACTGTTTTTT.

The gene calls are TRBV5-1 and TRBJ1-5; D is unclear. Trimming took off 1 base at V and 1 base at J, with 9 bases between the two ends. The CDR3 loop spans 15 amino acids. Germline CDR1 is SGHRS and CDR2 is YFSETQ. The CDR3 sequence is CASSLSGMSNQPQHF. CDR3 DNA sequence: TGCGCCAGCAGCTTGTCAGGTATGAGCAATCAGCCCCAGCATTTT.

The J gene is TRBJ1-3, the V gene TRBV3-1 (or the pseudogene TRBV3-2); 7 nucleotides align to TRBD1. The V gene's germline CDR1 is LGHDT and CDR2 YNNKEL (reference sequence). J lost 2 bases, V lost 4 bases, and 2 bases had no gene match. The CDR3 extends over 14 amino acids. The CDR3 spells CASSLTGTGNTIYF. As DNA, the CDR3 is TGTGCCAGCAGCCTGACAGGGACTGGAAACACCATATATTTT.

The chain is built from TRBV9 and TRBJ2-3; 11 bases fit TRBD2. The CDR3 runs 16 residues. V shed 5 bases, J shed 4 bases, and the junction held 9 bases outside the gene matches. Per germline, CDR1 SGDLS and CDR2 YYNGEE. Written as DNA, the CDR3 is TGTGCCAGCAGTCCCTATATAGCGGGAGGGCCAGATACGCAGTATTTT. Amino acid sequence: CASSPYIAGGPDTQYF.

The rearrangement links TRBV5-1 to TRBJ1-2, with 12 bases lining up with TRBD1. This CDR3 spans 15 amino acids. The trim removed 4 bases at V and 8 bases at J, leaving 9 bases unmatched. CDR1 and CDR2 from the germline V gene are SGHRS and YFSETQ. The CDR3 sequence is CASSNPGQGAKGYTF. DNA for the CDR3: TGCGCCAGCAGCAACCCGGGACAGGGGGCGAAGGGCTACACCTTC.

This chain joins TRBV5-1 and TRBJ1-4; D gene uncertain. This CDR3 is 16 amino acids long. V was trimmed by 3 bases and J by 5 bases, leaving 17 bases between them. In germline, CDR1 is SGHRS, CDR2 YFSETQ. The CDR3 region has the DNA TGCGCCAGCAGCTCCGGGTCCCGGGGTTTGAATGAAAAACTGTTTTTT. This codes for CASSSGSRGLNEKLFF. Drawing the rest from reference TRBV5-1 and TRBJ1-4, the complete variable domain is KAGVTQTPRYLIKTRGQQVTLSCSPISGHRSVSWYQQTPGQGLQFLFEYFSETQRNKGNFPGRFSGRQFSNSRSEMNVSTLELGDSALYLCASSSGSRGLNEKLFFGSGTQLSVL.

The gene calls are TRBV3-1 (or the pseudogene TRBV3-2) and TRBJ1-3; D is possibly TRBD1 (5 bases). The CDR3 loop spans 16 amino acids. V was trimmed by 4 bases and J by 0 bases, leaving 13 bases between them. From germline, CDR1 is LGHDT and CDR2 YNNKEL (reference sequence). CDR3 residues: CASSRGRGLSGNTIYF. In nucleotides, the CDR3 is TGTGCCAGCAGCCGGGGGAGGGGCCTCTCTGGAAACACCATATATTTT.